Shown below are 24 T cell receptor beta chains from a single sample sequenced in a study of cytomegalovirus exposure and HLA in healthy donors. 13 Jbeta primers and 60 Vbeta primers were used for the PCR. Libraries were prepared by immunoSEQ multiplex PCR; TCRdb keeps only in-frame clonotypes and omits some of them. The sample carries roughly 33,000 clones, approximately 80% recorded once. The sample comprised PBMCs. Receptors originate from a male donor in good health and CMV-seronegative.

The chain recombines TRBV7-9 with TRBJ2-1; TRBD2 is a possible D gene (7 bases). Trimming left V 0 bases short and J 8 bases short, with 14 bases between. This CDR3 has 15 residues. CDR1 SEHNR and CDR2 FQNEAQ come from the germline V gene (reference sequence). The CDR3 nucleotides read TGTGCCAGCAGCTTAGCGAGGCCGGGGGGCGATGAGCAGTTCTTC. It specifies CASSLARPGGDEQFF.

This clone came up once. This sequence joins TRBV6-4 and TRBJ2-1; the match to TRBD1 covers 8 bases. Trimming at V came to 4 bases and at J to 6 bases, leaving 8 bases not matched to a gene. The CDR3 is 15 residues long. Germline V gene lookup returns CDR1 MRHNA and CDR2 SNTAGT. The CDR3 coding sequence is TGTGCCAGCAGTGGAAGCGAGACAGGGGTCAATGAGCAGTTCTTC. Protein sequence: CASSGSETGVNEQFF.

The genes are TRBV5-4 and TRBJ2-6, with TRBD1 matching over 7 bases. This CDR3 contains 16 residues. Per germline, CDR1 SGHNT and CDR2 YYREEE (reference sequence). J was trimmed by 2 bases and V by 4 bases; bases with no gene match: 6. The CDR3 DNA is TGTGCCAGCAGCCCCGAAACAGGGGCTGGGGCCAACGTCCTGACTTTC. It specifies CASSPETGAGANVLTF.

Remarks on this clone: One end of the junction does not line up with germline, which may come from a read error. This chain connects TRBV5-1 to TRBJ2-5, with 7 bases matching TRBD2. Germline lookup yields CDR1 SGHRS and CDR2 YFSETQ. The CDR3 runs to 14 residues. CDR3 coding DNA: TGCGCCAGCAATTGGGGGGGATCCCAAGGGACCCAGTACTTC. This sequence encodes CASNWGGSQGTQYF.

The table lists this clone with a count of one. The junction and the germline gene differ at one end; a read error may be behind it. The genes are TRBV2 and TRBJ1-1; D gene ambiguous. CDR1 and CDR2 (germline): SNHLY, FYNNEI. CDR3 length: 14 amino acids. CDR3 in DNA: TGTGCCAGCAGGGAAGGTAGCCAGAACACTGAAGCTTTCTTT. Its translation: CASREGSQNTEAFF.

The V call is TRBV19, the J call TRBJ1-6, with D tentatively TRBD1 (5 bases). V lost 3 bases to trimming and J lost 8 bases, with 11 bases between them. The length of the CDR3 is 14 residues. CDR1 is LNHDA, CDR2 SQIVND, per germline (reference sequence). CDR3 sequence reads: CASSIGGRDSPLHF. For the CDR3, the DNA is TGTGCCAGTAGTATCGGGGGAAGAGATTCACCCCTCCACTTT.

The chain combines TRBV10-1 with TRBJ2-7; 9 bases fit TRBD1. Looked up from germline, CDR1 is WNHNN and CDR2 is SYGVQD (reference sequence). The CDR3 contains 15 residues. The J segment lost 4 bases and the V segment lost 0 bases, leaving 4 bases of the junction unmatched. The CDR3 sequence: CASSESEDRGYEQYF. CDR3 sequence (DNA): TGCGCCAGCAGTGAGTCTGAGGACAGGGGTTACGAGCAGTACTTC.

This clone has a handful of counts. One end of the junction varies from germline; a read error may be responsible. This rearrangement joins TRBV7-7 to TRBJ2-2; the match to TRBD1 covers 8 bases. This CDR3 region has 15 residues. Germline loops: CDR1 SSHAT, CDR2 FNYEAQ (reference sequence). CDR3 sequence: CASSPDRGLGGELFF. The CDR3 DNA sequence: TGTGCTAGCAGCCCTGACAGGGGTCTAGGCGGGGAGCTGTTTTTT.

The chain employs TRBV14 and TRBJ2-5; perhaps TRBD2 as D (5 bases). CDR1 SGHDN and CDR2 FVKESK come from the germline V gene. The CDR3 covers 13 residues. Deletions cut 4 bases from V and 7 bases from J, with 13 bases between. CDR3 sequence (DNA): TGTGCCAGCAGCCCATGGGGTCGGGGGACCCAGTACTTC. Its translation: CASSPWGRGTQYF. The whole variable domain, remainder taken from reference TRBV14 and TRBJ2-5, is EAGVTQFPSHSVIEKGQTVTLRCDPISGHDNLYWYRRVMGKEIKFLLHFVKESKQDESGMPNNRFLAERTGGTYSTLKVQPAELEDSGVYFCASSPWGRGTQYFGPGTRLLVL.

J is TRBJ1-4 and V is TRBV19; D unclear. The germline gives CDR1 LNHDA, CDR2 SQIVND (reference sequence). CDR3 length equals 14 residues. V lost 5 bases to trimming and J lost 7 bases, with 14 bases between them. CDR3 coding DNA: TGTGCCAGTAGTGAGGGAACCTGGGGTGAAAAACTGTTTTTT. It codes for CASSEGTWGEKLFF.

This sequence joins TRBV5-4 and TRBJ2-3, with 12 bases lining up with TRBD2. The J segment lost 3 bases and the V segment lost 2 bases, leaving 7 bases of the junction unmatched. The germline V gene encodes CDR1 SGHNT and CDR2 YYREEE (reference sequence). CDR3 length: 17 amino acids. CDR3 region: CASSLPLAGGSTDTQYF. The CDR3 DNA follows: TGTGCCAGCAGCTTACCCCTAGCGGGGGGGTCGACAGATACGCAGTATTTT.

The chain uses TRBV18 and TRBJ1-5; D may be TRBD1 (6 bases). The germline gives CDR1 KGHSH, CDR2 LQKENI. The V end lost 2 bases, the J end lost 3 bases, and 8 bases lay between the germline ends. This CDR3 is built from 14 residues. CDR3 in amino acids: CASSPSGVNQPQHF. The CDR3, as DNA: TGTGCCAGCTCACCATCAGGGGTCAATCAGCCCCAGCATTTT.

CDR3 DNA sequence: TGTGCCAGCAGCTTAGCGGGAGGGTGGGAGCAGTACTTC. It yields the protein CASSLAGGWEQYF. This chain links TRBV7-2 with TRBJ2-7, with 7 bases that match TRBD2. CDR3 length: 13 amino acids. V was clipped by 0 bases and J by 7 bases; unmatched bases: 3. Germline CDR1 reads SGHTA; CDR2 reads FQGNSA. Full variable domain (remainder filled in from reference TRBV7-2 and TRBJ2-7): GAGVSQSPSNKVTEKGKDVELRCDPISGHTALYWYRQSLGQGLEFLIYFQGNSAPDKSGLPSDRFSAERTGGSVSTLTIQRTQQEDSAVYLCASSLAGGWEQYFGPGTRLTVT.

The chain has TRBV29-1 and TRBJ1-2, with TRBD1 matching over 9 bases. The CDR3 spans 15 residues. V lost 7 bases to trimming and J lost 1 base; unmatched junction nucleotides: 10. Looked up from germline, CDR1 is SQVTM and CDR2 is ANQGSEA. For the CDR3, the DNA is TGCAGCGCCGAGTGGGGACAGGGACATAACTATGGCTACACCTTC. As protein: CSAEWGQGHNYGYTF.

This chain connects TRBV6-6 to TRBJ2-7; TRBD1 is a possible D gene (5 bases). Germline V lookup: CDR1 MNHNY, CDR2 SVGAGI (reference sequence). CDR3 length: 13 amino acids. V was cut by 7 bases and J by 5 bases, with 15 bases left in between. CDR3: CASKPRDLHEQYF. In DNA, the CDR3 is TGTGCCAGCAAACCCAGGGATTTGCACGAGCAGTACTTC.

This clone came up once. This chain uses TRBV6-5 with TRBJ1-2; TRBD1 matches at 7 bases. The CDR3 has 13 residues. Germline V gene sequence: CDR1 MNHEY, CDR2 SVGAGI. The ends lost 6 bases at V and 5 bases at J; junction bases unmatched: 6. CDR3 sequence (DNA): TGTGCCAGCAGACCACAGGGGTATTATGGCTACACCTTC. This encodes CASRPQGYYGYTF.

J is TRBJ1-2 and V is TRBV7-6; D gene ambiguous. The V end lost 1 base, the J end lost 0 bases, and 9 bases lay between the germline ends. CDR1 and CDR2 (germline): SGHVS, FNYEAQ. The CDR3 has 15 amino acids. The CDR3 DNA reads TGTGCCAGCAGCTTAGGAGATTTCGCTAACTATGGCTACACCTTC. This translates into CASSLGDFANYGYTF.

V and J are TRBV4-1 and TRBJ1-2, with D possibly being TRBD1 (5 bases). V dropped 2 bases and J dropped 7 bases, with 14 bases sitting between them. This CDR3 is built from 14 residues. Germline CDR1 is MGHRA and CDR2 is YSYEKL. CDR3 loop: CASSQTGREGGYTF. The CDR3 DNA reads as TGCGCCAGCAGCCAAACGGGCAGGGAGGGTGGCTACACCTTC.

By frequency in the sample, this clone is medium-sized. The genes are TRBV7-2 and TRBJ1-2, with unresolved D. This CDR3 comprises 14 residues. The V gene lost 3 bases and the J gene lost 0 bases, with 8 bases spanning the gap. CDR1 SGHTA and CDR2 FQGNSA come from the germline V gene. DNA of the CDR3: TGTGCCAGCAGCTTCCAGGAATCTAACTATGGCTACACCTTC. Amino acids: CASSFQESNYGYTF.

The genes are TRBV5-1 and TRBJ1-4, with D possibly being TRBD1 (6 bases). Trimming removed 5 bases from V and 7 bases from J, with 21 bases in between. In germline, CDR1 is SGHRS, CDR2 YFSETQ. CDR3 length: 16 amino acids. CDR3 nucleotides: TGCGCCAGCAGTGAATCGTATACAGGGCCGGGTGAAAAACTGTTTTTT. It specifies CASSESYTGPGEKLFF.

The CDR3 DNA sequence: TGCGCCAGCAGCCAAGATTTGGGACAGCTAGTCACTGAAGCTTTCTTT. It translates to CASSQDLGQLVTEAFF. The V gene is TRBV4-3, the J gene TRBJ1-1, with TRBD1 matching over 7 bases. The length of the CDR3 is 16 residues. The germline gives CDR1 LGHNA, CDR2 YSLEER. The J segment lost 4 bases and the V segment lost 0 bases, leaving 8 bases of the junction unmatched.

This clone was seen a handful of times. The gene calls are TRBV2 and TRBJ2-7; D is possibly TRBD2 (6 bases). V was trimmed by 5 bases and J by 5 bases, leaving 10 bases between them. The CDR3 has 12 residues. Germline CDR1 is SNHLY and CDR2 is FYNNEI. In DNA form, the CDR3 reads TGTGCCAGCAGTATGACTAGTAACGAGCAGTACTTC. The encoded protein is CASSMTSNEQYF. The variable domain in full, with the rest retrieved from reference TRBV2 and TRBJ2-7, is EPEVTQTPSHQVTQMGQEVILRCVPISNHLYFYWYRQILGQKVEFLVSFYNNEISEKSEIFDDQFSVERPDGSNFTLKIRSTKLEDSAMYFCASSMTSNEQYFGPGTRLTVT.

V is TRBV9 and J is TRBJ2-3, with D possibly TRBD2 on 6 matching bases. The V end lost 0 bases, the J end lost 2 bases, and 13 bases lay between the germline ends. The CDR3 has 16 amino acids. Germline assignment: CDR1 SGDLS and CDR2 YYNGEE. In DNA, the CDR3 is TGTGCCAGCAGCGTAGACGCGGGGCGTTACACAGATACGCAGTATTTT. Translating it yields CASSVDAGRYTDTQYF.

In DNA, the CDR3 is TGTGCCAGCAGTCCGCAGGGACAGGACTATGGCTACACCTTC. Translation gives CASSPQGQDYGYTF. The rearrangement joins TRBV6-1 to TRBJ1-2, with 8 bases matching TRBD1. CDR1 and CDR2 from the germline V gene are MNHNS and SASEGT. Germline trimming cut 5 bases from V and 3 bases from J; bases unmatched to any gene: 5. The CDR3 is 14 amino acids.